The rows below give T cell receptor beta chains drawn from one sample of a study of Graves' ophthalmopathy and Graves' hyperthyroidism. TCRdb used MiXCR to reprocess the multiplex PCR reads, holding one entry per CDR3 protein. The table records over 650,000 distinct CDR3 sequences, about two fifths of them present only once. The source material was peripheral blood. The receptor source for this set is an adult man with Graves' ophthalmopathy. CDR3s include the opening cysteine and the closing phenylalanine or tryptophan. Fields, in order: clone size, D gene, J gene, V gene, CDR3 DNA, CDR3 protein. The D gene is left open where the match is weak. The listing skips clone size in some rows; elsewhere it reads once, few, many or a size class.

abundance: .
d_gene: .
j_gene: TRBJ2-7
v_gene: TRBV10-3
CDR3nt: TGTGCCATCAGTGGTCGGGATCAGGGAGAATACGAGCAGTACTTC
CDR3aa: CAISGRDQGEYEQYF

abundance: many
d_gene: TRBD1
j_gene: TRBJ2-7
v_gene: TRBV20-1
CDR3nt: TGCAGTGCTACCAGGACAGGTGTCTCCTACGAGCAGTACTTC
CDR3aa: CSATRTGVSYEQYF

abundance: many
d_gene: .
j_gene: TRBJ1-2
v_gene: TRBV7-2
CDR3nt: TGTGCCAGCAGGTTGTCCGTGGGTACACCGGGGGGCTACACCTTC
CDR3aa: CASRLSVGTPGGYTF

abundance: many
d_gene: TRBD1
j_gene: TRBJ1-5
v_gene: TRBV19
CDR3nt: TGTGCCAGTAGTATAAACAGGGGCAGCAATCAGCCCCAGCATTTT
CDR3aa: CASSINRGSNQPQHF

abundance: .
d_gene: .
j_gene: TRBJ2-5
v_gene: TRBV6-1
CDR3nt: TGTGCCAGCAGTGAAGCTTCCGGGGCAGATACGCAGTACTTC
CDR3aa: CASSEASGADTQYF

abundance: many
d_gene: .
j_gene: TRBJ1-6
v_gene: TRBV19
CDR3nt: TGTGCCAGTAGTGGGACGGATTCACCCCTCCACTTT
CDR3aa: CASSGTDSPLHF

abundance: many
d_gene: .
j_gene: TRBJ2-5
v_gene: TRBV4-1
CDR3nt: TGCGCCAGCAAACCTACTGTGGGTCAAGAGACCCAGTACTTC
CDR3aa: CASKPTVGQETQYF

abundance: .
d_gene: .
j_gene: TRBJ1-5
v_gene: TRBV7-9
CDR3nt: TGTGCCAGCAGCGTTAGTTCGGGTCAGACAAATCGGCCCCAGCATTTT
CDR3aa: CASSVSSGQTNRPQHF

abundance: few
d_gene: .
j_gene: TRBJ1-3
v_gene: TRBV6-6
CDR3nt: TGTGCCAGCAGTTATGATTGGGGGTCCTCTGGAAACACCATATATTTT
CDR3aa: CASSYDWGSSGNTIYF

abundance: .
d_gene: TRBD1
j_gene: TRBJ2-6
v_gene: TRBV11-1
CDR3nt: TGTGCCAGCAGTCAACCGGGACAGGGTGTCGCTGGGGCCAACGTCCTGACTTTC
CDR3aa: CASSQPGQGVAGANVLTF

abundance: .
d_gene: .
j_gene: TRBJ2-6
v_gene: TRBV19
CDR3nt: TGTGCCAGTAGTATCTCGGCTGGGGCCAACGTCCTGACTTTC
CDR3aa: CASSISAGANVLTF

abundance: many
d_gene: .
j_gene: TRBJ1-3
v_gene: TRBV7-9
CDR3nt: TGTGCCAGCAGCTTGGAGGGGACTCACTCTGGAAACACCATATATTTT
CDR3aa: CASSLEGTHSGNTIYF